This T cell receptor beta chain originates from a study of T cell changes during pregnancy in multiple sclerosis. The repertoire was sequenced with immunoSEQ multiplex PCR; TCRdb's copy has only in-frame clones and lacks some. The table lists 45,000 to 50,000 clones, 94% of them singletons. The CDR3 loop spans 12 amino acids. V was clipped by 3 bases and J by 1 base, with 7 bases between them. Germline V gene lookup returns CDR1 SQVTM and CDR2 ANQGSEA. This clonotype was sampled from a female donor with multiple sclerosis, enrolled in a pregnancy study. This chain links TRBV29-1 with TRBJ2-7; possible D gene TRBD1, 6 bases. Material: CD8+ T cells from peripheral blood mononuclear cells, obtained before pregnancy. In nucleotides, the CDR3 is TGCAGCGTTGAGGACAGTTCCTACGAGCAGTACTTC. It yields the protein CSVEDSSYEQYF.